A single T cell receptor (beta chain) is shown here with its context. Trimming stripped 5 bases from V and 8 bases from J, with 25 bases between. The CDR3 is 17 residues long. CDR1 and CDR2 (germline): SGHTA, FQGNSA. It was with a sample-barcoded 5' primer and a J-beta primer mix that a second PCR of roughly 7 to 12 cycles was run. TCRdb redid the calling of the 5' RACE reads with MiXCR, one entry per CDR3 protein. This table holds 450,000 to 650,000 distinct CDR3 sequences, approximately 25% found once. The record originates from a study of blood T cells in healthy people across ages. These data were also filed under a second study, of T cells of mothers and their children.

The material sequenced was blood. V gene TRBV7-2 combines with J gene TRBJ2-4; possible D gene TRBD2, 6 bases. The sequence was obtained from a boy aged 5 to 17 in good health. The CDR3 protein is CASSLNPAGRRFDIQYF. CDR3 coding DNA: TGTGCCAGCAGCCTTAACCCCGCGGGGAGGAGGTTTGACATTCAGTACTTC.